This record covers a single TCR beta chain. Its antigen is not known. V shed 7 bases and J 7 bases; nucleotides not matched to a gene: 9. The CDR3 contains 15 residues. Per the germline V gene, CDR1 is MNHNY and CDR2 is SVGAGI (reference sequence). The study ran its PCR with 60 Vbeta and 13 Jbeta primers. Repertoires were generated with immunoSEQ multiplex PCR, while TCRdb's copy carries only in-frame clones and drops some. The sample consists of about 94,000 clones, over 65% of them appearing once. This specimen comes from a study of cytomegalovirus exposure and HLA in healthy donors. Study conclusions and caveats: Per published reports, the classifier diagnosed cytomegalovirus status with high specificity and sensitivity. Sequencing depth roughly uniform across donors was assumed in presence/absence analyses.

The source is a young man in good health and CMV-seronegative. The source material was PBMCs. This chain joins TRBV6-6 and TRBJ2-3; 12 bases agree with TRBD2. The CDR3 spells CASTLTSGGPHTQYF. The CDR3, as DNA: TGTGCCAGCACCCTTACTAGCGGGGGGCCACATACGCAGTATTTT.